This T cell receptor (beta chain) was recovered during a study of blood T cell repertoires in COVID-19. Data came from immunoSEQ multiplex PCR; TCRdb stores just in-frame clones and leaves some out. The table includes 200,000 to 250,000 clones, 80% to 90% detected once. Clinical history as reported by participants underpinned cohort assignment. Sequences were obtained from PBMCs or T cells enriched from blood (not recorded which). The sequence was obtained from a woman aged 25-40 years who had been exposed to COVID-19.

Here the CDR3 reads CASSEPSGVNTEAFF. In DNA form, the CDR3 reads TGTGCCAGCAGTGAACCCTCCGGGGTGAACACTGAAGCTTTCTTT. The chain couples TRBV25-1 to TRBJ1-1, with D unclear. Trimming shortened V by 2 bases and J by 0 bases, and 10 bases separated the two germline ends. Germline V gene lookup returns CDR1 MGHDK and CDR2 SYGVNS. This CDR3 is built from 15 residues.